This TCR beta chain was observed in a study of T-cell reconstitution after alpha-beta-depleted transplantation in children. Study-level results: Roughly two months post-transplant, alpha-beta T cells reportedly originated from several hundred graft clones that had expanded. A year post-transplant, T-cell counts and diversity derived mostly from newly produced T cells.

The V end lost 4 bases, the J end lost 0 bases, and 7 bases lay between the germline ends. The CDR3 covers 13 residues. Germline V lookup: CDR1 DFQATT, CDR2 SNEGSKA (reference sequence). Unique molecular identifiers were incorporated during preparation of the TCRbeta library. One entry per CDR3 protein results from TCRdb running MiXCR on the PCR reads. The data show fewer than 550,000 distinct CDR3 sequences, 15% to 20% seen once. This clonotype came up a few times. Its matching antigen is unknown. The chain combines TRBV20-1 with TRBJ2-1; unclear D gene. The sequenced sample was PBMCs, mostly from graft donor cells, obtained 360 days after TCRalphabeta/CD19-depleted stem cell transplant. The TCR was taken from a boy less than two years old who had a stem cell transplant for Wiskott-Aldrich syndrome, so the T cells may come from the graft donor. The CDR3 nucleotides are TGCAGTGCTAAGTCTAGCTCCTACAATGAGCAGTTCTTC. As protein: CSAKSSSYNEQFF.